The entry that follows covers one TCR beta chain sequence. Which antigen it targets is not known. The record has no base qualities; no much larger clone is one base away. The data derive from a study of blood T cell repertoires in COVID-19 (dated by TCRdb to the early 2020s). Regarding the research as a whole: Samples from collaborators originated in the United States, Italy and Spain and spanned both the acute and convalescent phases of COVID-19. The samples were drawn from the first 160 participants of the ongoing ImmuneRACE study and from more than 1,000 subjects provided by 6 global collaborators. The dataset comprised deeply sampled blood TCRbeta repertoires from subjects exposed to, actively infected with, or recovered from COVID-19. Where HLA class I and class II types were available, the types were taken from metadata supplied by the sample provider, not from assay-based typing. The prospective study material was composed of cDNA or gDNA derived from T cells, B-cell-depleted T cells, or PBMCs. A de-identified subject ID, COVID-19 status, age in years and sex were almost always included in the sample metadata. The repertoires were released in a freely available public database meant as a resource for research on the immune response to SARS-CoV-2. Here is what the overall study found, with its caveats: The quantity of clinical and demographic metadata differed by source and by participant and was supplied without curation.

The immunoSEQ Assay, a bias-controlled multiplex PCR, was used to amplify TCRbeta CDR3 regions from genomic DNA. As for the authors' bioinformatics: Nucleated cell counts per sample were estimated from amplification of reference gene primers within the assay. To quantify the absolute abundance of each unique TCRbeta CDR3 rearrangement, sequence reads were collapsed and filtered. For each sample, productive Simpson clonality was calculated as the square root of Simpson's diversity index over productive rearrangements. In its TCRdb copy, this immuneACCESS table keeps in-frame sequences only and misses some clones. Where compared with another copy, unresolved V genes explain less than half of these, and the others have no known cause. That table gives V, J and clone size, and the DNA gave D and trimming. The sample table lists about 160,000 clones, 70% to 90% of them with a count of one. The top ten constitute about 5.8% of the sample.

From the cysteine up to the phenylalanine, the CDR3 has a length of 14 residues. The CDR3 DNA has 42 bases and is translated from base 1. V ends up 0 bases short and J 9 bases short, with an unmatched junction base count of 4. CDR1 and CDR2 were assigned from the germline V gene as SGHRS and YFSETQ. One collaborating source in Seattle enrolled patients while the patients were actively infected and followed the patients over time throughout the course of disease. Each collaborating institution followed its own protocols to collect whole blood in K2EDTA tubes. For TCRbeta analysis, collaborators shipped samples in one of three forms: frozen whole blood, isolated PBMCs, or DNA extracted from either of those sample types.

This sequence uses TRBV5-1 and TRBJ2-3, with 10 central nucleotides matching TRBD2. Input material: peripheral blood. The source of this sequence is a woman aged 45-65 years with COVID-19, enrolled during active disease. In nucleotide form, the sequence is TGCGCCAGCAGCTTGGATAATAGCGGGGGGACGCAGTATTTT. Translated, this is CASSLDNSGGTQYF.